This is a list of T cell receptor beta chains from one sample in a study of T cell repertoires in cytomegalovirus infection. For these receptors, no antigen is known. One entry per CDR3 protein results from TCRdb running MiXCR on the reads. The data show around 800,000 distinct CDR3 sequences, with over 25% seen just once and roughly 12% held by the top ten. Material: cultured CD8+ T cells from PBMCs, obtained from culture after CMV antigen stimulation. Every receptor here comes from a human donor in good health (CMV status not recorded). Some clones in this sample may be carry-over from other donors' samples. The CDR3 runs from the conserved cysteine through the conserved F or W. The order of the fields is J gene, D gene, V gene, clone size, CDR3 protein, CDR3 DNA. A D gene is named only where the DNA matches it firmly. Expanded clones are given a class, and other clones once, few, many or no size at all.

TRBJ2-5	NA	TRBV7-6	NA	CASWAPPLETQYF	TGTGCCAGCTGGGCCCCCCCGCTAGAGACCCAGTACTTC
TRBJ2-3	TRBD2	TRBV7-2	NA	CASSLMAGGRDTQYF	TGTGCCAGCAGCTTAATGGCGGGGGGTAGGGATACGCAGTATTTT
TRBJ2-3	TRBD2	TRBV7-6	many	CASSFTHSGGSTDTQYF	TGTGCCAGCAGCTTTACCCATAGCGGGGGGAGCACAGATACGCAGTATTTT
TRBJ1-2	NA	TRBV7-9	many	CASSLGLGYGYTF	TGTGCCAGCAGCTTAGGACTAGGGTATGGCTACACCTTC
TRBJ1-1	NA	TRBV29-1	NA	CSANKGGPSTEAFF	TGCAGCGCTAATAAGGGCGGGCCGTCCACTGAAGCTTTCTTT
TRBJ2-2	NA	TRBV10-3	few	CAILTTPSGELFF	TGTGCCATCTTAACCACCCCCTCCGGGGAGCTGTTTTTT
TRBJ1-2	NA	TRBV7-2	many	CASSSLTYREVDYGYTF	TGTGCCAGCAGCTCGCTAACGTACAGGGAGGTAGACTATGGCTACACCTTC
TRBJ1-1	NA	TRBV5-5	few	CASSLYVESGRVGTEAFF	TGTGCCAGCAGCTTGTACGTTGAATCGGGGCGTGTAGGCACTGAAGCTTTCTTT
TRBJ1-1	NA	TRBV20-1	once	CSARLGGRTEAFF	TGCAGTGCTAGATTAGGAGGGCGGACTGAAGCTTTCTTT
TRBJ1-1	TRBD1	TRBV7-9	many	CASSRPQGAVTEAFF	TGTGCCAGCAGCCGCCCACAGGGGGCGGTTACTGAAGCTTTCTTT
TRBJ2-5	TRBD2	TRBV9	NA	CASSVAGGQGETQYF	TGTGCCAGCAGCGTAGCGGGGGGGCAGGGAGAGACCCAGTACTTC
TRBJ1-1	NA	TRBV29-1	NA	CSARVGDVANTEAFF	TGCAGCGCCCGAGTGGGGGATGTTGCGAACACTGAAGCTTTCTTT
TRBJ2-3	NA	TRBV12-3/TRBV12-4	many	CASSLMALGTDTQYF	TGTGCCAGCAGTTTAATGGCACTTGGCACAGATACGCAGTATTTT